A single TCR beta chain is shown here with its context. The sample comes from a study of blood T cell repertoires in COVID-19. Study overall: Acute and convalescent COVID-19 samples came from the United States, Italy and Spain.

Here immunoSEQ multiplex PCR was the method, and the copy in TCRdb shows in-frame clones only, minus some. The sample lists more than 90,000 clones, approximately 80% seen once, with 5% to 7.5% in the top ten. Germline assignment: CDR1 LGHNA and CDR2 YNFKEQ. With 0 bases clipped from V and 1 base from J, the junction kept 3 bases outside the gene matches. The CDR3 has 17 amino acids. The chain couples TRBV4-2 to TRBJ2-1; 10 bases map to TRBD1. The sample comprised peripheral blood. This clonotype was sampled from a man aged 70-80 years with acute or convalescent COVID-19. Here the CDR3 DNA reads TGTGCCAGCAGCCAAGATTGGGGACAGGGGTCCTACAATGAGCAGTTCTTC. It codes for CASSQDWGQGSYNEQFF.